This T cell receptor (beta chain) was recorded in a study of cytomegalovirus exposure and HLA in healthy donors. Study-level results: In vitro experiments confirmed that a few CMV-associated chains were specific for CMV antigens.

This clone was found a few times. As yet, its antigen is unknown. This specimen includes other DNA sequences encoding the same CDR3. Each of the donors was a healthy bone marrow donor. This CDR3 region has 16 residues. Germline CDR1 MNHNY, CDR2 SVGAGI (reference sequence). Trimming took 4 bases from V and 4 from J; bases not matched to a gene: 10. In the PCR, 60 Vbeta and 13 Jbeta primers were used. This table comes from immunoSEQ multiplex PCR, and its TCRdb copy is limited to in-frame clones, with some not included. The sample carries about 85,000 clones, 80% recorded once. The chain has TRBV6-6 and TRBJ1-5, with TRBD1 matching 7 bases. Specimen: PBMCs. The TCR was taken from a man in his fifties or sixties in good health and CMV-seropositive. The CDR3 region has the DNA TGTGCCAGCAGTTCCTTAACCACAGGGGAAAATCAGCCCCAGCATTTT. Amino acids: CASSSLTTGENQPQHF.